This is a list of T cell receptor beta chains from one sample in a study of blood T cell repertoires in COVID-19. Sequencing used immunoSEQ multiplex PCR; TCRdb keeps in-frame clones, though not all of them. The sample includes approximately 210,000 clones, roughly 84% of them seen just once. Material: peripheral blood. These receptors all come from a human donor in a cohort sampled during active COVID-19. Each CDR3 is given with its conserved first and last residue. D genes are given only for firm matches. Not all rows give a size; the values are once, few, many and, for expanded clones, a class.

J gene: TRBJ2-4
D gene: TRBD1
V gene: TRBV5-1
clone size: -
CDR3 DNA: TGCGCCAGCAGCTCTCGTACAGGGGGTTTTGGGGTAGCCAAAAACATTCAGTACTTC
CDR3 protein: CASSSRTGGFGVAKNIQYF

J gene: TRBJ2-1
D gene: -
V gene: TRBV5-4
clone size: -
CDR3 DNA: TGTGCCAGCAGCCAGGAAAGTTCAGGGTCCTACAATGAGCAGTTCTTC
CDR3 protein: CASSQESSGSYNEQFF

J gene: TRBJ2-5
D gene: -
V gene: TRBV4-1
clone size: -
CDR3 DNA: TGCGCCAGCAGCCAAGAACAGCAAGAGACCCAGTACTTC
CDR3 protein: CASSQEQQETQYF

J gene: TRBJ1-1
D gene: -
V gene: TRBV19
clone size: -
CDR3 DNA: TGTGCCAGTAGTAAGCTGACAGGCAACACTGAAGCTTTCTTT
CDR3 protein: CASSKLTGNTEAFF

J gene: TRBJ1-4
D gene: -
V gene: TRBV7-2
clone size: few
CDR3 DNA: TGTGCCAGCAGCCTACAGCTCTCAACTAATGAAAAACTGTTTTTT
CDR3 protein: CASSLQLSTNEKLFF

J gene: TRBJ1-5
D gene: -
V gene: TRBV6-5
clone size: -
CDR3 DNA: TGTGCCACCCGTCCAAATACCGGGAGAAATCAGCCCCAGCATTTT
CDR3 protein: CATRPNTGRNQPQHF

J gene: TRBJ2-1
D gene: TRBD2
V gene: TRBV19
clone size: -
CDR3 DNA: TGTGCCAGTAGCCCGGGACTAGCGGGGTCGAATGAGCAGTTCTTC
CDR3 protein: CASSPGLAGSNEQFF

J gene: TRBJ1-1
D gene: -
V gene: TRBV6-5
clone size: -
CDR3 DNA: TGTGCCAGCAGTCCAGGGTTGGGTCGTGACACTGAAGCTTTCTTT
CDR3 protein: CASSPGLGRDTEAFF

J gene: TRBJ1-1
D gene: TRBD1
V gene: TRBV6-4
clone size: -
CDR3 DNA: TGTGCCAGCAGAGGACAGGGCTGGAACACTGAAGCTTTCTTT
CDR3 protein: CASRGQGWNTEAFF

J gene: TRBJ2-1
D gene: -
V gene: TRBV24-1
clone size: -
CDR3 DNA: TGTGCCACCAGTGATGGGGGCGTCGCCGAGCAGTTCTTC
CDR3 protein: CATSDGGVAEQFF

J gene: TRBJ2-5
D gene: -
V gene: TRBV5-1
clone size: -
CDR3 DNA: TGCGCCAGCATAGGGACACCGGGTGAGACCCAGTACTTC
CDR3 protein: CASIGTPGETQYF

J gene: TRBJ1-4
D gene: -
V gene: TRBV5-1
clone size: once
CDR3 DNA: TGCGCCAGCAGCTTGGAAGGGGGAGTTGAAAAACTGTTTTTT
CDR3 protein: CASSLEGGVEKLFF

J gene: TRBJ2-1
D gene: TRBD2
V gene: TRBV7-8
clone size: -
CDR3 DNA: TGTGCCAGCAGCTTACTAGCGGGGGGCTTCTCCTACAATGAGCAGTTCTTC
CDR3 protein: CASSLLAGGFSYNEQFF

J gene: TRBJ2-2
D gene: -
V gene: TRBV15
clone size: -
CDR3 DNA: TGTGCCACGCCTAGCCCGGGCTCGAACACCGGGGAGCTGTTTTTT
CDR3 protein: CATPSPGSNTGELFF

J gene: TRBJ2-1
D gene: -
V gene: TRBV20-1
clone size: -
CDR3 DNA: TGCAGTGCTAAAGACTACCCGGTGCAGTTCTTC
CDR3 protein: CSAKDYPVQFF

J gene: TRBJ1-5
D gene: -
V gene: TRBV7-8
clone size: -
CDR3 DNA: TGTGCCAGCAGCTTAGTGGGCTCAGATAGCAATCAGCCCCAGCATTTT
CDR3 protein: CASSLVGSDSNQPQHF

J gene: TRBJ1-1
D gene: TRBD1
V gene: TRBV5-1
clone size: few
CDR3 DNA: TGCGCCAGCAGCTACTGGACAGGGGGCACTGAAGCTTTCTTT
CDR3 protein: CASSYWTGGTEAFF

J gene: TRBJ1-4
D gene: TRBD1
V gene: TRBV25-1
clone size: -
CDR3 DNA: TGTGCCAGCAGTGAGGGGACAGGGGGTAATGAAAAACTGTTTTTT
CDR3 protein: CASSEGTGGNEKLFF

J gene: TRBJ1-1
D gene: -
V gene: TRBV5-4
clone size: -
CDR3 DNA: TGTGCCAGCAGACCTAGGCCACACGGGTACACTGAAGCTTTCTTT
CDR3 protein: CASRPRPHGYTEAFF

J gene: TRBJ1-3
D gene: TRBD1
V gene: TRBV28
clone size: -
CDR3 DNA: TGTGCCAGCCTCCGGGACAGGGGGCTTGGGTCAGGAAACACCATATATTTT
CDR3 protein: CASLRDRGLGSGNTIYF

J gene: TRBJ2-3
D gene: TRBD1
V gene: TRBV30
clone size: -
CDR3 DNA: TGTGCCTGGAGTGTTGAGGGGGCCGGAGATACGCAGTATTTT
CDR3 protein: CAWSVEGAGDTQYF

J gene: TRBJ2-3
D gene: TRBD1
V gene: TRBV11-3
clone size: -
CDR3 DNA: TGTGCCAGCAGCACCAGAACAGGGGACCACACAGATACGCAGTATTTT
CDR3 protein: CASSTRTGDHTDTQYF

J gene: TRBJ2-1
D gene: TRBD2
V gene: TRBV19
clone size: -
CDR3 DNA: TGTGCCAGTAGTGCCGGGACTAGCGGAAACAATGAGCAGTTCTTC
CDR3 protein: CASSAGTSGNNEQFF

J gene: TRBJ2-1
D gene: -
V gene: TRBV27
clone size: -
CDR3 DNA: TGTGCCAGCAGTTTCCGGGGTAGCTCCTACAATGAGCAGTTCTTC
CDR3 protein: CASSFRGSSYNEQFF

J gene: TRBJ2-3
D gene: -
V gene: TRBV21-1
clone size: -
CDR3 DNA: TGTGCCAACCTAGCGGGGGTTTACACAGATACGCAGTATTTT
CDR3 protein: CANLAGVYTDTQYF

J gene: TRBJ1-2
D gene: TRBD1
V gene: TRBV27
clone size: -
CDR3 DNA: TGTGCCAGCAGTCCGGACAGGGCCCGGGGTGGCTACACCTTC
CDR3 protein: CASSPDRARGGYTF

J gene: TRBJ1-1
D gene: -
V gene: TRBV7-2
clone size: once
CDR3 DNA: TGTGCCAGCAGCTTTGCGGTGGGGGGAATGAACACTGAAGCTTTCTTT
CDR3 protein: CASSFAVGGMNTEAFF

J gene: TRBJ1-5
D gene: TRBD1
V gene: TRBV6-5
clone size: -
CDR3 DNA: TGTGCCAGCAGCGTTAGGGGGCAAGGGCAGCCCCAGCATTTT
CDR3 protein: CASSVRGQGQPQHF

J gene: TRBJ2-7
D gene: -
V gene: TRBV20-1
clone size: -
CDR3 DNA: TGCAGTGCCACCAACATCTACGAGCAGTACTTC
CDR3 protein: CSATNIYEQYF

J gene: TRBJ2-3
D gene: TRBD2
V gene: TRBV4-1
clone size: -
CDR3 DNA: TGCGCCAGCAGCCAAGGTGCTAGCGGGGGAGTCACAGATACGCAGTATTTT
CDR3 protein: CASSQGASGGVTDTQYF

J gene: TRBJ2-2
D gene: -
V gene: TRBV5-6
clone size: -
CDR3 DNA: TGTGCCAGCAGCTGGGGACTCACCACCGGGGAGCTGTTTTTT
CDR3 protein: CASSWGLTTGELFF

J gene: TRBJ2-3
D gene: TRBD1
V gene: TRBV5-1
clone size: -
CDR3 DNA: TGCGCCAGCAGCAAGGACAGGGATAGAGATACGCAGTATTTT
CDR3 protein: CASSKDRDRDTQYF

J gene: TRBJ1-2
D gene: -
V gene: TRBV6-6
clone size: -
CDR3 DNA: TGTGCCAGCAGTTCAGGGAACTATGGCTACACCTTC
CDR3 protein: CASSSGNYGYTF

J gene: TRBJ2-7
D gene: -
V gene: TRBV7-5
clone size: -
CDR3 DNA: TGTGTGATAAGACTAGAAGGAGGGCAGCAGTACTTC
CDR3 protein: CVIRLEGGQQYF

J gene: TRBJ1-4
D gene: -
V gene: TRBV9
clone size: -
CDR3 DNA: TGTGCCAGCAGCCCCCCTGGACTATTAGAAGGTGAAAAACTGTTTTTT
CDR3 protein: CASSPPGLLEGEKLFF

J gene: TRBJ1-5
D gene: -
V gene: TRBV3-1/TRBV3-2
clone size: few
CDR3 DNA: TGTGCCAGCAGCAAATCCGAATCGGGCAATCAGCCCCAGCATTTT
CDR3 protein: CASSKSESGNQPQHF

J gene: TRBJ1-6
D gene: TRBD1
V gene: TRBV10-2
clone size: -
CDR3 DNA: TGCGCCAGCAGACCCGGGACAGATGATTCACCCCTCCACTTT
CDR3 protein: CASRPGTDDSPLHF

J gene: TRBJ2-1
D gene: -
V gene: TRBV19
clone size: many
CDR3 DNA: TGTGCCAGTAGTATCGCCTACAATGAGCAGTTCTTC
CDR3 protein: CASSIAYNEQFF

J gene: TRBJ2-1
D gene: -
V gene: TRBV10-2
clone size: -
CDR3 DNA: TGCGCCAGCAGTATGACAGGTCCGGACAATGAGCAGTTCTTC
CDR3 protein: CASSMTGPDNEQFF

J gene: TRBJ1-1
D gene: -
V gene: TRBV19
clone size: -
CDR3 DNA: TGTGCCAGTAGGCGGGAAACTGAAGCTTTCTTT
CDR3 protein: CASRRETEAFF

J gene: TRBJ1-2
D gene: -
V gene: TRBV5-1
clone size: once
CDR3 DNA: TGCGCCAGCACCCCCGGGTCCAACTATGGCTACACCTTC
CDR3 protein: CASTPGSNYGYTF

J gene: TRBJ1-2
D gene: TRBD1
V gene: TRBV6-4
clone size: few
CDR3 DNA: TGTGCCAGCAGCCTAGAGGCATCCGGGACAGGGGGCCTGAGGGGCTACACCTTC
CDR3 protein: CASSLEASGTGGLRGYTF

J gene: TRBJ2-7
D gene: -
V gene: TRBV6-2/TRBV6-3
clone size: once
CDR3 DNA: TGTGCCAGCAGTTACTCGCAGAACGTCGAGCAGTACTTC
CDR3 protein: CASSYSQNVEQYF

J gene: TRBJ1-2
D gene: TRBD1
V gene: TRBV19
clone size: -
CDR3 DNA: TGTGCCAGTAGTCACCGGGACAGGGTCGATGGCTACACCTTC
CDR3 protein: CASSHRDRVDGYTF

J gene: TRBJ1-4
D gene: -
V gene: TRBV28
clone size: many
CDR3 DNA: TGTGCCAGCAAGACATTTTCAACTAATGAAAAACTGTTTTTT
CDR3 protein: CASKTFSTNEKLFF

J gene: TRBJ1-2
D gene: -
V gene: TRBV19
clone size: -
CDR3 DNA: TGTGCCACCTCGCAAGGGACATTTGGCTACACCTTC
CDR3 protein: CATSQGTFGYTF

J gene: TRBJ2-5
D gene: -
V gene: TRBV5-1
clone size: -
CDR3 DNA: TGCGCCAGCAACCCGACGGGCGCTAGGGGGACCCAGTACTTC
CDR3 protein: CASNPTGARGTQYF

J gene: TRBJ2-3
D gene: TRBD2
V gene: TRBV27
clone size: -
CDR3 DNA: TGTGCCAGCAGACTAGCGCGAAACACAGATACGCAGTATTTT
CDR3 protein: CASRLARNTDTQYF

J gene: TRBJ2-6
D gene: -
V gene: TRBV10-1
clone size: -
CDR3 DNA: TGCGCCAGCAGTGGCAGCTCTGGGGCCAACGTCCTGACTTTC
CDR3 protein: CASSGSSGANVLTF

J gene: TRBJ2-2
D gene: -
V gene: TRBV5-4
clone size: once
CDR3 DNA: TGTGCCAGCAGCAGAGGGACACTCCAGAACACCGGGGAGCTGTTTTTT
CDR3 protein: CASSRGTLQNTGELFF

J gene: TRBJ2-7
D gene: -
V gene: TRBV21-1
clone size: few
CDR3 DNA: TGTGCCAGCAGCAATCGCGAGCAGTACTTC
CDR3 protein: CASSNREQYF

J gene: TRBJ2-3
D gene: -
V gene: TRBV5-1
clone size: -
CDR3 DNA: TGCGCCAGCAGCCAGGCCTCCATAGATACGCAGTATTTT
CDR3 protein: CASSQASIDTQYF

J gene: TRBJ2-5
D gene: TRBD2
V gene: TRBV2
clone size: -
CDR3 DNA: TGTGCCAGCCGCCGGGGGGGCCTGGAGACCCAGTACTTC
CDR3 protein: CASRRGGLETQYF

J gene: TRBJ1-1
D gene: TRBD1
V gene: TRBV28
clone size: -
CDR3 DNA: TGTGCCAGCAGTTTGTGGACAGGTGGGGTTACTGAAGCTTTCTTT
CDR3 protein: CASSLWTGGVTEAFF

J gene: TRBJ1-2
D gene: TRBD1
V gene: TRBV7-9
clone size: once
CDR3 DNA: TGTGCCAGCAACGATGGGGGGACAGACGTCAATGGAGGCTACACCTTC
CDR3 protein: CASNDGGTDVNGGYTF

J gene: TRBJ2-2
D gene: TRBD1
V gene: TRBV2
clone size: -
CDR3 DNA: TGTGCCAGCAGTGACGTCAGGGGGCCCTCCACCGGGGAGCTGTTTTTT
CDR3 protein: CASSDVRGPSTGELFF

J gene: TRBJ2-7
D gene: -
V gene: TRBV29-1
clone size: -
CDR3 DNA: TGCAGCGTTGTATTTAACACCTACGAGCAGTACTTC
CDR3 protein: CSVVFNTYEQYF

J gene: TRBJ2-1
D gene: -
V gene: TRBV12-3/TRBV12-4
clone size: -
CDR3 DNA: TGTGCCAGCACCCTCATGAGGAATGAGCAGTTCTTC
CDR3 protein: CASTLMRNEQFF

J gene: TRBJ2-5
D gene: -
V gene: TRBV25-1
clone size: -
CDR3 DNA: TGTGCCAGCATTGACACCGGAGGCACCCAGTACTTC
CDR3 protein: CASIDTGGTQYF